The present TCR beta chain was sequenced within a study of T cell clonotyping in hematopoietic cell transplantation. V lost 6 bases to trimming and J lost 7 bases, with 22 bases between them. CDR3 length equals 16 residues. Profiled with immunoSEQ multiplex PCR; TCRdb holds only in-frame clones, not every one. The profile shows approximately 41,000 clones, about 95% of them singletons. General study results and limits: Pathologically expanded recipient clonotypes increased progressively from day 30 to day 180 as diversity fell. Cells were unsorted, so CD4 and CD8 contributions were not separated. Few recipient clonotypes overlapped donors; over 95% were de novo at given depth. Graft donor and pretransplant recipient Inverse Simpson Index values predicted broader posttransplant TCR diversity.

Worth noting for this clone: Its antigen is currently unknown.

The sample taken for sequencing was peripheral blood mononuclear cells. This TCR derives from a man under 40 in good health. Some clones in this sample may be carry-over from other donors' samples. The gene calls are TRBV23-1 and TRBJ1-5, with a possible D match to TRBD1 (6 bases). TRBV23-1 qualifies as an ORF whose function is uncertain. In nucleotides, the CDR3 is TGCGCCAGCAGCCGCCCCCGTAACAGGGTTGGGCAGCCCCAGCATTTT. Its translation is CASSRPRNRVGQPQHF.